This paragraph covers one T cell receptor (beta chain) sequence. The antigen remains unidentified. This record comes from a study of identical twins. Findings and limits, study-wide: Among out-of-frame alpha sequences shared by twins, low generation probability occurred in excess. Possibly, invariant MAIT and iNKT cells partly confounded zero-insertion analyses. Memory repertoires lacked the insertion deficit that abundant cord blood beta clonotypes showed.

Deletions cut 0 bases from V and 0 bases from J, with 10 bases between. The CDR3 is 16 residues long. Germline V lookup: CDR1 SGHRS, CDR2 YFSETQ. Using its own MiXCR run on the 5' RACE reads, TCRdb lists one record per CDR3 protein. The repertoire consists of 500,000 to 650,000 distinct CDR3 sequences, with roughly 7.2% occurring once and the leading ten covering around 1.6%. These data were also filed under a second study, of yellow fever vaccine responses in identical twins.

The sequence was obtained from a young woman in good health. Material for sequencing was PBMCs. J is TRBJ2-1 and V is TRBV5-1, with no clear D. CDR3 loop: CASSLAAQNSYNEQFF. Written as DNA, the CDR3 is TGCGCCAGCAGCTTGGCCGCGCAAAACTCCTACAATGAGCAGTTCTTC. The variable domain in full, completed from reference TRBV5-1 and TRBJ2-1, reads KAGVTQTPRYLIKTRGQQVTLSCSPISGHRSVSWYQQTPGQGLQFLFEYFSETQRNKGNFPGRFSGRQFSNSRSEMNVSTLELGDSALYLCASSLAAQNSYNEQFFGPGTRLTVL.